The T cell receptor (beta chain) under discussion was sequenced for a study of blood T cell repertoires in COVID-19. This table comes from immunoSEQ multiplex PCR, and its TCRdb copy is limited to in-frame clones, with some not included. The sample lists about 250,000 clones, roughly 80% occurring once. J lost 5 bases, V lost 5 bases, and 8 bases had no gene match. Germline CDR1 and CDR2: MDHEN and SYDVKM. The CDR3 loop spans 15 amino acids. The sample holds one count of this clone. The TCR comes from a woman aged 40 to 50 who had been exposed to COVID-19. Sequenced: PBMCs or T cells enriched from blood (not recorded which). The V and J genes are TRBV28 and TRBJ1-4; 7 nucleotides line up with TRBD1. The CDR3 region is CASSPPGTANEKLFF. The CDR3 coding sequence is TGTGCCAGCAGTCCCCCCGGGACAGCAAATGAAAAACTGTTTTTT.